These T cell receptor beta chains were read from a single sample in a study of blood T cell repertoires in COVID-19. Generated by immunoSEQ multiplex PCR, the TCRdb table keeps only in-frame clones and is missing some. The table includes some 220,000 clones, 70% to 85% detected once. Sequencing was performed on peripheral blood. Receptors were obtained from a man aged 50 to 60 with active or convalescent COVID-19. CDR3s include the opening cysteine and the closing phenylalanine or tryptophan. D genes are given only for firm matches. A row's size may be missing; if present it is once, few, many or a size class.

J	V	D	size	CDR3	DNA
TRBJ2-5	TRBV7-6	.	.	CASSLSHRFYQETQYF	TGTGCCAGCAGCTTATCTCATCGGTTTTACCAAGAGACCCAGTACTTC
TRBJ2-5	TRBV20-1	.	.	CSAFSGRTQYF	TGCAGTGCTTTCTCGGGGAGGACCCAGTACTTC
TRBJ2-4	TRBV20-1	.	.	CSAGERAF	TGCAGTGCTGGGGAGAGGGCCTTC
TRBJ1-1	TRBV19	TRBD1	.	CASSDRGRDTEAFF	TGTGCCAGTAGCGACAGGGGGCGCGACACTGAAGCTTTCTTT
TRBJ1-2	TRBV7-3	TRBD1	.	CASSLTGAAYGYTF	TGTGCCAGCAGCTTGACAGGGGCAGCCTATGGCTACACCTTC
TRBJ1-1	TRBV5-1	.	few	CASSARTEPNTEAFF	TGCGCCAGCTCCGCCAGGACAGAACCGAACACTGAAGCTTTCTTT
TRBJ1-4	TRBV15	.	.	CATSRERVSGTIVEKLFF	TGTGCCACCAGCAGAGAAAGGGTTTCCGGGACAATCGTAGAAAAACTGTTTTTT
TRBJ2-7	TRBV5-1	TRBD2	few	CASSLRTSTHEQYF	TGCGCCAGCAGCTTGAGGACTAGCACCCACGAGCAGTACTTC
TRBJ2-3	TRBV5-1	.	.	CASSLGPTDTQYF	TGCGCCAGCAGCTTGGGTCCGACAGATACGCAGTATTTT
TRBJ1-2	TRBV19	.	.	CASSIGRLTVSNYGYTF	TGTGCCAGTAGTATCGGTCGCCTGACAGTGTCGAACTATGGCTACACCTTC
TRBJ2-7	TRBV10-3	TRBD1	.	CAISESWDRGVYEQYF	TGTGCCATCAGTGAGTCCTGGGACAGAGGGGTTTACGAGCAGTACTTC
TRBJ1-1	TRBV19	.	once	CASTGSGPEAFF	TGTGCCAGCACAGGGTCGGGCCCTGAAGCTTTCTTT
TRBJ2-1	TRBV5-4	TRBD1	.	CASSSGTGFYNEQFF	TGTGCCAGCAGCTCCGGGACAGGGTTCTACAATGAGCAGTTCTTC
TRBJ1-2	TRBV10-3	TRBD1	.	CATTTGGVSGYTF	TGTGCCACGACGACAGGGGGCGTAAGTGGCTACACCTTC
TRBJ2-1	TRBV15	TRBD2	.	CATSRGGLAGRNEQFF	TGTGCCACCAGCAGAGGAGGGCTAGCGGGTCGCAATGAGCAGTTCTTC
TRBJ1-2	TRBV28	.	.	CASSLEADAEGYTF	TGTGCCAGCAGTTTAGAGGCAGACGCTGAGGGCTACACCTTC
TRBJ1-5	TRBV18	TRBD1	.	CASSLTDRGNQPQHF	TGTGCCAGCTCTCTCACCGACAGGGGCAATCAGCCCCAGCATTTT
TRBJ1-2	TRBV6-1	TRBD1	.	CASSAIQGQGFDYGYTF	TGTGCCAGCAGTGCGATCCAGGGACAGGGGTTTGACTATGGCTACACCTTC
TRBJ2-1	TRBV27	TRBD2	.	CASSLYSGSSYNEQFF	TGTGCCAGCAGCTTATATAGCGGGAGCTCCTACAATGAGCAGTTCTTC
TRBJ2-5	TRBV7-2	TRBD2	.	CASSLPASGEETQYF	TGTGCCAGCAGCTTGCCGGCTAGCGGGGAGGAGACCCAGTACTTC
TRBJ1-2	TRBV18	TRBD1	.	CASSPNSGGPIYGYTF	TGTGCCAGCTCACCAAACTCAGGGGGCCCTATCTATGGCTACACCTTC
TRBJ1-6	TRBV28	.	once	CASSSPGHRYNSPLHF	TGTGCCAGCAGTTCCCCGGGACATCGGTATAATTCACCCCTCCACTTT
TRBJ2-3	TRBV9	TRBD2	.	CASSVVPGGSPDTQYF	TGTGCCAGCAGCGTAGTCCCGGGAGGGTCACCAGATACGCAGTATTTT
TRBJ1-5	TRBV19	.	.	CASKEWEGNQPQHF	TGTGCCAGTAAAGAGTGGGAGGGCAATCAGCCCCAGCATTTT
TRBJ2-3	TRBV19	.	.	CASSPTPDSTTDTDTQYF	TGTGCCAGTAGTCCCACCCCCGACAGCACCACTGACACAGATACGCAGTATTTT
TRBJ1-1	TRBV23-1	TRBD1	.	CASRGGFNTEAFF	TGCGCCAGCAGAGGGGGCTTCAACACTGAAGCTTTCTTT
TRBJ1-1	TRBV27	.	.	CASSLSGVNTEAFF	TGTGCCAGCAGTTTGTCAGGGGTGAACACTGAAGCTTTCTTT
TRBJ1-2	TRBV10-3	.	.	CAISAYRADYGYTF	TGTGCCATCAGTGCCTACAGGGCCGACTATGGCTACACCTTC
TRBJ2-5	TRBV5-4	.	.	CASSPSVLQETQYF	TGTGCCAGCAGCCCCTCTGTCTTGCAAGAGACCCAGTACTTC
TRBJ1-2	TRBV7-9	TRBD1	.	CASSPGARDSVSYGYTF	TGTGCCAGCAGCCCGGGGGCACGGGACAGCGTTTCCTATGGCTACACCTTC
TRBJ2-3	TRBV18	.	.	CASSPNPTSNSADTQYF	TGTGCCAGCTCACCCAACCCGACTAGTAACTCGGCCGATACGCAGTATTTT
TRBJ1-2	TRBV5-8	.	.	CASSFSYPRGAGYGYTF	TGTGCCAGCAGCTTCTCCTACCCCAGGGGCGCGGGCTATGGCTACACCTTC
TRBJ2-3	TRBV27	TRBD1	.	CASQPGTGGADTQYF	TGTGCCAGCCAACCGGGGACAGGGGGCGCGGATACGCAGTATTTT
TRBJ2-1	TRBV7-3	.	.	CASSKTSSYNEQFF	TGTGCCAGCAGCAAAACGAGCTCCTACAATGAGCAGTTCTTC
TRBJ1-6	TRBV6-4	TRBD1	few	CATHSGPRQGTYSPLHF	TGTGCCACCCACAGCGGCCCTCGACAGGGAACTTATTCACCCCTCCACTTT
TRBJ2-5	TRBV7-8	TRBD1	.	CASSLVSGTGEETQYF	TGTGCCAGCAGCTTAGTGTCCGGGACAGGGGAAGAGACCCAGTACTTC
TRBJ2-4	TRBV3-1/TRBV3-2	.	.	CASSPGLPIAKNIQYF	TGTGCCAGCAGCCCCGGACTACCAATAGCCAAAAACATTCAGTACTTC
TRBJ2-5	TRBV6-5	TRBD1	.	CASRPTGLQETQYF	TGTGCCAGCAGACCGACAGGGCTACAAGAGACCCAGTACTTC
TRBJ2-7	TRBV29-1	TRBD2	.	CSPPPRGGVEQYF	TGCAGCCCCCCACCTCGGGGAGGGGTCGAGCAGTACTTC
TRBJ1-2	TRBV13	.	.	CASSLDLGYGYGYTF	TGTGCCAGCAGCTTAGATCTGGGCTATGGCTATGGCTACACCTTC
TRBJ1-6	TRBV4-3	.	.	CASSQDVQYNSPLHF	TGCGCCAGCAGCCAAGATGTTCAGTATAATTCACCCCTCCACTTT
TRBJ1-1	TRBV2	.	.	CASRPGQGGWSTEAFF	TGTGCCAGCAGACCAGGCCAGGGAGGGTGGAGCACTGAAGCTTTCTTT
TRBJ2-1	TRBV7-2	TRBD1	.	CASSLSGGFYNEQFF	TGTGCCAGCAGCTTATCAGGGGGCTTCTACAATGAGCAGTTCTTC
TRBJ2-7	TRBV6-5	.	.	CASRTGTYSYEQYF	TGTGCCAGCAGGACCGGGACATACAGCTACGAGCAGTACTTC
TRBJ2-1	TRBV18	TRBD1	.	CASSPPAGGPYNEQFF	TGTGCCAGCTCACCACCGGCAGGGGGCCCATACAATGAGCAGTTCTTC
TRBJ1-1	TRBV15	.	.	CATSQHRAGTEAFF	TGTGCCACCAGCCAACACAGGGCCGGCACTGAAGCTTTCTTT
TRBJ1-1	TRBV2	.	few	CASSVQGGGTEAFF	TGTGCCAGCAGTGTACAGGGAGGGGGCACTGAAGCTTTCTTT
TRBJ2-5	TRBV6-5	.	.	CASKGGKETQYF	TGTGCCAGCAAAGGGGGAAAAGAGACCCAGTACTTC
TRBJ1-1	TRBV5-5	.	.	CASSLEGRVNTEAFF	TGTGCCAGCAGCTTGGAGGGCAGGGTGAACACTGAAGCTTTCTTT
TRBJ1-1	TRBV2	TRBD1	once	CASSEGTDDFF	TGTGCCAGCAGTGAGGGGACAGATGATTTCTTT
TRBJ1-1	TRBV12-3/TRBV12-4	.	.	CASSLDSRGAFF	TGTGCCAGCAGTTTAGACTCCCGAGGAGCTTTCTTT
TRBJ2-5	TRBV7-6	TRBD2	once	CASSASGGALKTQYF	TGTGCCAGCAGCGCTAGCGGGGGGGCCTTGAAGACCCAGTACTTC
TRBJ1-1	TRBV6-5	TRBD1	.	CARGTAKNCTEAFF	TGTGCCAGGGGGACAGCGAAGAATTGTACTGAAGCTTTCTTT
TRBJ2-5	TRBV12-3/TRBV12-4	TRBD2	once	CASSRPGGETQYF	TGTGCCAGCAGTCGCCCGGGGGGGGAGACCCAGTACTTC
TRBJ2-4	TRBV4-2	TRBD2	.	CASSQDWAGGTNIQYF	TGTGCCAGCAGCCAAGATTGGGCGGGGGGAACGAACATTCAGTACTTC